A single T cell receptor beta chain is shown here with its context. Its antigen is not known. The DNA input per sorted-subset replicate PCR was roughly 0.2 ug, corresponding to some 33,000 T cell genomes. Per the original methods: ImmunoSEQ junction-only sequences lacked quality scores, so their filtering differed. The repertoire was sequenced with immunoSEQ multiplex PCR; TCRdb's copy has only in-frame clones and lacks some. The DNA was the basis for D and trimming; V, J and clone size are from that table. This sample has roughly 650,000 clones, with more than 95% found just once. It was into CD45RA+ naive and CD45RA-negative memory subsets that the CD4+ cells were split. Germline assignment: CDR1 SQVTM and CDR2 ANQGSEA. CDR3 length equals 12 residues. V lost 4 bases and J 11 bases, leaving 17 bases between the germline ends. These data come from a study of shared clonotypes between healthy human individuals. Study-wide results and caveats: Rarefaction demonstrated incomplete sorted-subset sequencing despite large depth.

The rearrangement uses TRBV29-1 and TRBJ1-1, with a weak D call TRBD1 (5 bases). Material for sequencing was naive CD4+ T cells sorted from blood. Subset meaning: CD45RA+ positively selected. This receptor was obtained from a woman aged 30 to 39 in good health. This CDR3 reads CSVGDQTLEAFF. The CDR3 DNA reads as TGCAGCGTTGGGGACCAAACTTTAGAGGCTTTCTTT.